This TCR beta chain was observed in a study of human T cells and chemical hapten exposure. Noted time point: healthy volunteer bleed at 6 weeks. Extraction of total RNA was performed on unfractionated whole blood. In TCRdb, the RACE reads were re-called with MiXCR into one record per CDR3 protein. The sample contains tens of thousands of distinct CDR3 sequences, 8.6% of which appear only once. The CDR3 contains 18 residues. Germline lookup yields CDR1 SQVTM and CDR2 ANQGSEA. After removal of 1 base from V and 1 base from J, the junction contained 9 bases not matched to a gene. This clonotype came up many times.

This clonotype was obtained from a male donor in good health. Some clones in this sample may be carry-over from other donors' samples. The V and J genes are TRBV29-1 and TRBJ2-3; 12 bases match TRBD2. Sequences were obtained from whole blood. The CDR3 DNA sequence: TGCAGCGTTGAAGGACTAGCGGGAGAAGGCGGCGGCACAGATACGCAGTATTTT. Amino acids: CSVEGLAGEGGGTDTQYF.